The present T cell receptor (beta chain) was sequenced within a study of blood T cell repertoires in COVID-19. Study-level information: The origin of the acute and convalescent COVID-19 samples was the United States, Italy and Spain. In each case, the material was cDNA or gDNA derived from T cells, B-cell-depleted T cells, or PBMCs.

With V trimmed by 6 bases and J by 6 bases, 14 bases remained unmatched. The germline V gene encodes CDR1 SGHNT and CDR2 YYREEE (reference sequence). This CDR3 contains 15 residues. Per the authors' pipeline: Nucleated cell counts were estimated from reference gene primer amplification. Using immunoSEQ multiplex PCR, the repertoire was profiled, and TCRdb retains in-frame clones only, with some absent. V, J and clone size are those of that table, while D and trimming were read from the DNA. The sample includes a few hundred thousand clones, roughly 89% seen only once; the top ten take about 2.2%. Sequencing input: peripheral blood. The sequence was collected from a man younger than 45 who had recovered from COVID-19. The J gene is TRBJ1-2, the V gene TRBV5-4, with 7 bases matching TRBD1. CDR3 DNA: TGTGCCAGCATCGCCTCAGGGGGGCGCAGGGATGGCTACACCTTC. It yields the protein CASIASGGRRDGYTF.